This T cell receptor (beta chain) was documented in a study of blood T cell repertoires in COVID-19. Germline V gene lookup returns CDR1 MNHEY and CDR2 SMNVEV (reference sequence). This CDR3 has 14 residues. Trimming cost V 3 bases and J 2 bases, with 10 bases left between them. Only in-frame clones appear in the TCRdb table, and some are missing; sequencing was by immunoSEQ multiplex PCR. This sample carries a few hundred thousand clones, roughly 86% of them seen once, and the ten largest clones take under 2%. This receptor was obtained from a woman in her fifties or sixties with acute or convalescent COVID-19. This rearrangement joins TRBV27 to TRBJ1-1, with D hard to call. The source material was peripheral blood. CDR3: CASSFSGSNTEAFF. DNA of the CDR3: TGTGCCAGCAGTTTCTCCGGTTCAAACACTGAAGCTTTCTTT.